Listed below are T cell receptor beta chains from one sample, sequenced in a study of blood T cell repertoires in COVID-19. Sequencing used immunoSEQ multiplex PCR; TCRdb keeps in-frame clones, though not all of them. Here the sample spans 75,000 to 95,000 clones, about 80% being singletons. Material: peripheral blood. The source of these receptors is a man aged 60-69 years with acute or convalescent COVID-19. Each CDR3 is given with its conserved first and last residue. A D gene is named only where the DNA matches it firmly. The listing skips clone size in some rows; elsewhere it reads once, few, many or a size class.

D gene	V gene	clone size	J gene	CDR3 DNA	CDR3 protein
NA	TRBV28	NA	TRBJ1-2	TGTGCCAGCAGTCTAAGGGACACTTGGAGGGGCTACACCTTC	CASSLRDTWRGYTF
NA	TRBV29-1	NA	TRBJ1-5	TGCAGCGTTCGGGGGGGAGAATATCAGCCCCAGCATTTT	CSVRGGEYQPQHF
TRBD2	TRBV30	NA	TRBJ2-1	TGTGCCTGGAGTTTTCTAGCGGGGGGTTTGAATGAGCAGTTCTTC	CAWSFLAGGLNEQFF
TRBD2	TRBV10-3	NA	TRBJ2-3	TGTGCCATCAGCGTGGGGGCCGGGACTAGCGGGGGCAGCACAGATACGCAGTATTTT	CAISVGAGTSGGSTDTQYF
NA	TRBV9	once	TRBJ1-3	TGTGCCAGCAGCGCCCAGAACACCATATATTTT	CASSAQNTIYF
TRBD1	TRBV10-3	NA	TRBJ1-1	TGTGCCATCAGTGAGTCGATACAGGGGGGGACCAGCACTGAAGCTTTCTTT	CAISESIQGGTSTEAFF
NA	TRBV6-5	NA	TRBJ1-2	TGTGCCAGCAGGACCGGCTCAGGTGGCTACACCTTC	CASRTGSGGYTF
NA	TRBV7-6	NA	TRBJ1-1	TGTGCCAGCAGCTGGGGACTCCGCGGTACGGGGAACACTGAAGCTTTCTTT	CASSWGLRGTGNTEAFF
NA	TRBV7-6	NA	TRBJ2-7	TGTGCCAGCAGCAAGAATACAGGAACTCACTACGAGCAGTACTTC	CASSKNTGTHYEQYF
NA	TRBV27	NA	TRBJ1-1	TGTGCCAGCAGTTCGACAGGAGGAGTCCTTGGGGCTTTCTTT	CASSSTGGVLGAFF
NA	TRBV5-3	NA	TRBJ2-2	TGTGCCATAGACAACCCTAACACCGGGGAGCTGTTTTTT	CAIDNPNTGELFF
NA	TRBV30	few	TRBJ1-1	TGTGCCTGGACTCCGGGGGGCTTAATGAACACTGAAGCTTTCTTT	CAWTPGGLMNTEAFF
NA	TRBV2	few	TRBJ2-1	TGTGCCATTTCGACGCGGGACGAATACAATGAGCAGTTCTTC	CAISTRDEYNEQFF
NA	TRBV25-1	NA	TRBJ1-2	TGTGCCAGCAGTGAAGTTGGCAGGGGCGGTGGCTACACCTTC	CASSEVGRGGGYTF
NA	TRBV10-3	few	TRBJ1-4	TGTGCCATCAAATTGGGACACTCAACTAATGAAAAACTGTTTTTT	CAIKLGHSTNEKLFF
TRBD2	TRBV10-2	NA	TRBJ2-7	TGCGCCAGCAGTGAGGTGGGGGGGTACGAGCAGTACTTC	CASSEVGGYEQYF
NA	TRBV5-6	NA	TRBJ1-1	TGTGCCAGCAGCTTGGCCCCGGGGGTTAAAGCTTTCTTT	CASSLAPGVKAFF
TRBD1	TRBV9	NA	TRBJ1-2	TGTGCCAGCAGCGCTAGCACAGGGGGCTATGGCTACACCTTC	CASSASTGGYGYTF